One sample yielded the 24 T cell receptor beta chains listed below, sequenced in a study of response to subunit inactivated influenza vaccine. TCRdb passed the RT-PCR reads through MiXCR, listing each CDR3 protein once. The sample gives about 540,000 distinct CDR3 sequences, 11% to 15% of which show up once; around 10% is in the top ten. The specimen comprised PBMCs from blood, sampled approximately 13 days after vaccination. The receptors derive from a man aged 45-65 years who received an inactivated influenza vaccine.

This clonotype showed up just a few times. The chain combines TRBV10-2 with TRBJ2-7; TRBD1 might be the D (5 bases). Looked up from germline, CDR1 is WSHSY and CDR2 is SAAADI. The CDR3 spans 12 residues. V lost 7 bases to trimming and J lost 3 bases, with 10 bases between them. Here the CDR3 DNA reads TGCGCCAGCATGGGGCAGATCTACGAGCAGTACTTC. It encodes CASMGQIYEQYF.

The chain couples TRBV7-8 to TRBJ2-1; TRBD2 matches 8 bases. Germline loops: CDR1 SGHVS, CDR2 FQNEAQ. The junction had 11 bases not matched to a gene; V was cut back by 2 bases and J by 5 bases. The length of the CDR3 is 17 residues. The DNA for the CDR3 is TGTGCCAGCAGCTTAAGAGAGCCGGGACTAGTAAACAATGAGCAGTTCTTC. Translating gives CASSLREPGLVNNEQFF.

This clonotype was counted between two and nine times. The chain combines TRBV5-1 with TRBJ1-1, with TRBD1 matching 8 bases. This CDR3 region has 12 residues. Germline V gene sequence: CDR1 SGHRS, CDR2 YFSETQ. Unmatched junction bases numbered 6, after V lost 4 bases and J lost 10 bases. CDR3 bases: TGCGCCAGCAGCGACCGCAGGGGGCGAGCTTTCTTT. Translated: CASSDRRGRAFF.

J is TRBJ2-1 and V is TRBV28; TRBD2 agrees at 7 bases. V shed 6 bases and J 8 bases; nucleotides not matched to a gene: 10. Germline V gives CDR1 MDHEN, CDR2 SYDVKM. CDR3 size: 14 residues. The CDR3 region has the DNA TGTGCCAGCAGACACTACGGGAGCGGGGATGAGCAGTTCTTC. It is translated as CASRHYGSGDEQFF. Filled out from reference TRBV28 and TRBJ2-1, the complete variable domain reads DVKVTQSSRYLVKRTGEKVFLECVQDMDHENMFWYRQDPGLGLRLIYFSYDVKMKEKGDIPEGYSVSREKKERFSLILESASTNQTSMYLCASRHYGSGDEQFFGPGTRLTVL.

The sample holds many counts of this clonotype. The chain recombines TRBV5-1 with TRBJ2-7; a weak D match, TRBD2 (5 bases). V was shortened by 0 bases and J by 7 bases, with 14 bases between the two germline ends. Germline V CDR1 and CDR2: SGHRS, YFSETQ. The CDR3 totals 14 residues. CDR3 in DNA: TGCGCCAGCAGCTTGGCCGGGATCATCGGGGAGCAGTACTTC. Amino acid sequence: CASSLAGIIGEQYF.

This rearrangement joins TRBV7-9 to TRBJ2-4, with D tentatively TRBD1 (6 bases). The CDR3 has 16 amino acids. V lost 5 bases and J lost 0, with 14 bases in between. Per the germline V gene, CDR1 is SEHNR and CDR2 is FQNEAQ (reference sequence). The CDR3 loop reads CASSPDRALAKNIQYF. CDR3 DNA sequence: TGTGCCAGCAGCCCGGACAGAGCACTAGCCAAAAACATTCAGTACTTC.

V and J are TRBV11-2 and TRBJ2-1; D may be TRBD2 (6 bases). The CDR3 runs 16 residues. Germline V gene sequence: CDR1 SGHAT, CDR2 FQNNGV. Trimming left V 4 bases short and J 7 bases short, with 20 bases between. CDR3 coding DNA: TGTGCCAGCAGCTCGGACGAGCGGGCCCGAATTAATGAGCAGTTCTTC. It translates to CASSSDERARINEQFF.

The rearrangement joins TRBV12-3 or TRBV12-4 to TRBJ2-2; unclear D gene. The V end was cut by 8 bases, the J end by 5 bases, with 12 bases between. The CDR3 is 13 amino acids. CDR3 in amino acids: CASGRVTTGELFF. The CDR3 nucleotides are TGTGCCAGCGGCCGTGTGACAACCGGGGAGCTGTTTTTT.

CDR3 in amino acids: CASSLGGSGNTGELFF. Here the CDR3 DNA reads TGTGCCAGCAGCTTAGGCGGTAGTGGAAACACCGGGGAGCTGTTTTTT. The chain combines TRBV7-2 with TRBJ2-2; D call uncertain. CDR3 length equals 16 residues. Germline lookup yields CDR1 SGHTA and CDR2 FQGNSA. V gave up 1 base and J gave up 2 bases, with 11 bases separating them.

The table lists this clonotype with many counts. The V and J genes are TRBV5-1 and TRBJ2-1, with 7 bases that match TRBD2. The germline V gene has CDR1 SGHRS and CDR2 YFSETQ. The CDR3 consists of 15 residues. Unmatched junction bases numbered 8, after V lost 4 bases and J lost 4 bases. For the CDR3, the DNA is TGCGCCAGCAGCCTGGCGGGACTAAGATACAATGAGCAGTTCTTC. Translation gives CASSLAGLRYNEQFF.

This clonotype was recorded at least ten times. V is TRBV20-1 and J is TRBJ2-3; maybe TRBD1 (6 bases). Germline V gene lookup returns CDR1 DFQATT and CDR2 SNEGSKA (reference sequence). There are 13 residues in the CDR3. Trimming took 6 bases from V and 3 from J, leaving 13 bases between them. The CDR3 DNA reads TGCAGTGCACCTGGACAGTTAACAGATACGCAGTATTTT. Translating gives CSAPGQLTDTQYF.

This rearrangement joins TRBV6-1 to TRBJ2-5; no clear D. Deletions cut 1 base from V and 5 bases from J, with 14 bases between. The CDR3 totals 15 residues. Germline V CDR1 and CDR2: MNHNS, SASEGT. The chain's CDR3 is CASSEEGPVSETQYF. In nucleotides, the CDR3 is TGTGCCAGCAGTGAAGAAGGTCCAGTCTCTGAGACCCAGTACTTC.

This clonotype was picked up a small number of times. The chain links TRBV11-2 to TRBJ2-7, with D perhaps TRBD2 (5 bases). Germline V gene sequence: CDR1 SGHAT, CDR2 FQNNGV. The V gene lost 4 bases and the J gene lost 1 base, with 11 bases spanning the gap. The CDR3 extends over 14 amino acids. This CDR3 is CASSYVRGSYEQYF. The CDR3 DNA is TGTGCCAGCAGCTACGTCCGGGGATCCTACGAGCAGTACTTC.

This clonotype was seen more than once but under ten times. This chain uses TRBV7-9 with TRBJ2-7, with D hard to call. Germline CDR1 and CDR2: SEHNR and FQNEAQ (reference sequence). CDR3 length equals 14 residues. Trimming shortened V by 1 base and J by 2 bases, and 9 bases separated the two germline ends. This chain's CDR3 is CASSLVDRAYEQYF. CDR3 nucleotide sequence: TGTGCCAGCAGCTTAGTTGACCGAGCCTACGAGCAGTACTTC. The full variable domain, rest sourced from reference TRBV7-9 and TRBJ2-7, is DTGVSQNPRHKITKRGQNVTFRCDPISEHNRLYWYRQTLGQGPEFLTYFQNEAQLEKSRLLSDRFSAERPKGSFSTLEIQRTEQGDSAMYLCASSLVDRAYEQYFGPGTRLTVT.

V usage is TRBV18 and J usage is TRBJ2-7; 9 bases match TRBD1. CDR1 is KGHSH and CDR2 is LQKENI in the germline V gene. V lost 6 bases and J lost 7; bases outside the gene matches: 22. The CDR3 runs 18 residues. The CDR3 DNA reads as TGTGCCAGCTCGCACCCCGGGACAGGGCCCTCTTCGATAGATGAGCAGTACTTC. Translated: CASSHPGTGPSSIDEQYF.

This chain joins TRBV29-1 and TRBJ2-3, with 10 positions matching TRBD1. CDR3 size: 15 residues. V was clipped by 7 bases and J by 2 bases; unmatched bases: 9. The V gene's germline CDR1 is SQVTM and CDR2 ANQGSEA. The CDR3 coding sequence is TGCAGCGCTATCCGGACAGGGGGTATCACAGATACGCAGTATTTT. Residues: CSAIRTGGITDTQYF.

Only a few counts were recorded for this clonotype. The rearrangement uses TRBV6-1 and TRBJ2-7; 9 bases fit TRBD1. CDR3 length equals 17 residues. Per the germline V gene, CDR1 is MNHNS and CDR2 is SASEGT. J gave up 2 bases and V 5 bases, and 13 bases lay outside the gene matches. The DNA for the CDR3 is TGTGCCAGCAGTCAAGGGGGGGGACAGGGCGGAACCTACGAGCAGTACTTC. It specifies CASSQGGGQGGTYEQYF.

The chain links TRBV10-3 to TRBJ2-2; D unclear. Germline CDR1 and CDR2: ENHRY and SYGVKD. V was clipped by 2 bases and J by 3 bases, with 7 bases between them. This CDR3 is built from 14 residues. Here the CDR3 reads CAISEATHTGELFF. The CDR3 DNA follows: TGTGCCATCAGTGAGGCGACCCACACCGGGGAGCTGTTTTTT.

This clonotype was counted only a few times. The chain recombines TRBV7-2 with TRBJ2-5; 8 nucleotides match TRBD2. Losses at the gene ends were 1 base for V and 4 bases for J; bases not matched to a gene: 14. CDR1 is SGHTA and CDR2 is FQGNSA in the germline V gene. This CDR3 spans 18 amino acids. This chain's CDR3 is CASSLGLAGSSPRETQYF. The CDR3 DNA reads TGTGCCAGCAGCTTAGGGCTAGCGGGTTCCTCTCCTAGAGAGACCCAGTACTTC.

The V gene is TRBV7-2, the J gene TRBJ2-2; 8 bases are a match to TRBD1. The germline V gene has CDR1 SGHTA and CDR2 FQGNSA. The CDR3 loop spans 15 amino acids. Trimming took 5 bases from V and 2 from J; bases not matched to a gene: 4. The DNA of the CDR3 is TGTGCCAGCAGCCGGACAGGGCCAAACACCGGGGAGCTGTTTTTT. Translation: CASSRTGPNTGELFF.

In this sample, this clonotype turned up a few times. The rearrangement links TRBV10-3 to TRBJ2-5; no firm D call. CDR1 ENHRY and CDR2 SYGVKD come from the germline V gene. CDR3 size: 14 residues. Between the trimmed V and J ends, which lost 10 bases and 2 bases, there was a span of 17 bases. CDR3 nucleotides: TGTGCCACCGCGCCGGTCGGGCCTCAAGAGACCCAGTACTTC. It codes for CATAPVGPQETQYF.

This clonotype has only a few counts. The chain recombines TRBV28 with TRBJ2-1; 12 nucleotides align to TRBD2. Trimming removed 4 bases from V and 8 bases from J; junction bases left unmatched: 9. Per the germline V gene, CDR1 is MDHEN and CDR2 is SYDVKM. This CDR3 region has 16 residues. The CDR3: CASSSRTSGALDEQFF. The CDR3 DNA reads TGTGCCAGCAGTTCTCGGACTAGCGGGGCCTTGGATGAGCAGTTCTTC.

The chain couples TRBV30 to TRBJ2-5, with 12 bases identical to TRBD2. The J segment lost 5 bases and the V segment lost 4 bases, leaving 8 bases of the junction unmatched. CDR1 and CDR2 (germline): GTSNPN, SVGIG (reference sequence). The CDR3 contains 15 residues. The CDR3 protein is CAWKLAGGPRETQYF. As DNA, the CDR3 is TGTGCCTGGAAGCTAGCGGGGGGGCCGCGGGAGACCCAGTACTTC.

This clonotype was detected a few times. The chain joins TRBV10-3 to TRBJ1-6, with unresolved D. The CDR3 has 13 amino acids. The V end was cut by 7 bases, the J end by 7 bases, with 11 bases between. The germline V gene has CDR1 ENHRY and CDR2 SYGVKD. For the CDR3, the DNA is TGTGCCATCACAACAGCACTGAATTCACCCCTCCACTTT. Protein product: CAITTALNSPLHF.